This TCR beta chain was sequenced during a study of T cells in Graves' hyperthyroidism and ophthalmopathy. Uncontrolled infection, other autoimmune disease, pregnancy and lactation each barred patients from inclusion. The table lists this clonotype with a few counts. Its antigen remains unidentified. Notes on the study in general: In the blood, most expanded thyroid clonotypes above 0.001 appeared as well.

The source material, RNA transcripts, was used to amplify TCR beta CDR3 regions. Researchers ran a first-round RT-PCR on the TCR CDR3 using the HTBI primer set. MiXCR, applied by TCRdb to the multiplex PCR reads, yields one record per CDR3 protein. The top ten clones hold roughly 45% of a sample with roughly 510,000 distinct CDR3 sequences, approximately 48% of them seen once. Trimming took 4 bases from V and 5 from J, leaving 15 bases between them. Germline loops: CDR1 SNHLY, CDR2 FYNNEI. The CDR3 is 15 amino acids. The chain is built from TRBV2 and TRBJ2-1; D unclear. This receptor was obtained from an adult woman with Graves' disease, either hyperthyroidism or ophthalmopathy (not recorded which). Sequencing input: peripheral blood or thyroid tissue (not recorded which). The CDR3 nucleotides read TGTGCCAGCAGTGCGCTAGTCCCTCCTGACAATGAGCAGTTCTTC. Amino acids: CASSALVPPDNEQFF.